The clone carrying this T cell receptor (beta chain) was recorded a few times. The table came from immunoSEQ multiplex PCR; TCRdb's copy has only in-frame clones and leaves some out. Among about 150,000 clones listed, around 83% were seen once. This entry comes from a study of blood T cell repertoires in COVID-19. The trim removed 0 bases at V and 4 bases at J, leaving 11 bases unmatched. Germline CDR1 SGHRS, CDR2 YFSETQ. This CDR3 spans 18 amino acids. The chain combines TRBV5-1 with TRBJ2-1; 9 nucleotides align to TRBD2. The sequence was obtained from a woman aged 55 to 70 with acute or convalescent COVID-19. Input material: peripheral blood. The CDR3 protein is CASSLVSSGARGYNEQFF. The CDR3 coding sequence is TGCGCCAGCAGCTTGGTGTCTAGCGGGGCCCGGGGGTACAATGAGCAGTTCTTC.